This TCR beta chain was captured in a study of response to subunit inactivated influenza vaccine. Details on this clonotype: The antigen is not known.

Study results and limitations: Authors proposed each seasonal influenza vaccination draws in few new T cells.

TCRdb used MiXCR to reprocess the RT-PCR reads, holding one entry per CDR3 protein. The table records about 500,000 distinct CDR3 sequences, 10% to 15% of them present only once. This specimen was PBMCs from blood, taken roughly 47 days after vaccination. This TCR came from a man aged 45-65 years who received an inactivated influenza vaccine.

The CDR3 nucleotides are TGTGCCACCAGTGACTCCCCTCGACTAGCGGGGGGGCGGAAGACCCAGTACTTC. It is translated as CATSDSPRLAGGRKTQYF. The gene calls are TRBV24-1 and TRBJ2-5; 14 nucleotides align to TRBD2. CDR3 length: 18 residues. V lost 4 bases, J lost 6 bases, and 12 bases stayed unmatched. CDR1 is KGHDR, CDR2 SFDVKD, per germline.